The subject of this entry is one TCR beta chain. Its antigen is currently unknown. PCR was performed using 60 Vbeta and 13 Jbeta primers. Produced via immunoSEQ multiplex PCR; TCRdb's table is partial and in-frame only. The table lists about 110,000 clones, with 6.8% in the top ten. The data belong to a study of cytomegalovirus exposure and HLA in healthy donors. General study points: In a later analysis, TCR beta V- and J-gene trimming showed a link to a missense DCLRE1C variant.

The CDR3 contains 15 residues. The V and J ends lost 2 bases and 6 bases respectively, with 17 bases between them. Germline CDR1 and CDR2: MNHEY and SMNVEV (reference sequence). Sequencing was done on a sample of PBMCs. V is TRBV27 and J is TRBJ2-7; D might be TRBD2 (5 bases). This receptor was obtained from a man aged 35-49 years in good health and CMV-seropositive. CDR3 amino acids: CASSLDRPSLAEQYF. Written as DNA, the CDR3 is TGTGCCAGCAGTTTAGATCGGCCAAGCCTAGCCGAGCAGTACTTC.